Below are 25 T cell receptor beta chains sequenced from a single sample in a study of shared T cell receptors in the human thymus. TCRdb keeps only in-frame clones here, not all; method: immunoSEQ multiplex PCR. Of hundreds of thousands of clones listed, about 87% are singletons. In addition, the sample was reused for a study of human thymus T cells.

Sequenced input: thymocytes. All receptors come from a boy in the first two years of life with a congenital heart defect.

This chain connects TRBV19 to TRBJ2-3, with 10 bases that match TRBD2. Germline V gives CDR1 LNHDA, CDR2 SQIVND (reference sequence). V shed 3 bases and J 1 base; nucleotides not matched to a gene: 4. The CDR3 has 16 residues. CDR3 loop: CASSMPSGSGTDTQYF. CDR3 DNA sequence: TGTGCCAGTAGTATGCCTAGCGGGAGTGGCACAGATACGCAGTATTTT.

CDR3 nucleotide sequence: TGTGCCAGCAGTTGCATTAGCGGGGAGAGCACAGATACGCAGTATTTT. Protein product: CASSCISGESTDTQYF. The V gene is TRBV6-5, the J gene TRBJ2-3; TRBD2 matches 8 bases. The CDR3 runs 16 residues. Germline lookup yields CDR1 MNHEY and CDR2 SVGAGI. The J segment lost 0 bases and the V segment lost 4 bases, leaving 6 bases of the junction unmatched.

The gene calls are TRBV5-1 and TRBJ2-7; the match to TRBD2 covers 9 bases. V lost 1 base and J lost 0; bases outside the gene matches: 8. The CDR3 loop spans 17 amino acids. The V gene's germline CDR1 is SGHRS and CDR2 YFSETQ. CDR3 sequence reads: CASSLSLAGKSSYEQYF. The DNA of the CDR3 is TGCGCCAGCAGCTTGAGTCTAGCGGGGAAAAGCTCCTACGAGCAGTACTTC.

The rearrangement links TRBV27 to TRBJ2-5; 8 bases agree with TRBD2. The CDR3 sequence is 14 residues long. The V gene end was trimmed by 2 bases and the J gene end by 3 bases; junction bases not matched to a gene: 2. CDR1 is MNHEY and CDR2 is SMNVEV in the germline V gene (reference sequence). The CDR3 sequence: CASSLKAGEETQYF. The CDR3 nucleotides read TGTGCCAGCAGTTTAAAAGCGGGAGAAGAGACCCAGTACTTC.

This chain connects TRBV27 to TRBJ2-3; weak D call: TRBD2 (6 bases). The V and J ends lost 6 bases and 10 bases respectively, with 14 bases between them. In germline, CDR1 is MNHEY, CDR2 SMNVEV (reference sequence). This CDR3 is built from 12 residues. CDR3 DNA: TGTGCCAGCAGCCGGGACTTGGAACCGCAGTATTTT. Translation: CASSRDLEPQYF.

This clone occurred once. The chain is built from TRBV7-6 and TRBJ2-7, with a weak D call TRBD1 (7 bases). This CDR3 comprises 14 residues. Germline V CDR1 and CDR2: SGHVS, FNYEAQ. V lost 4 bases to trimming and J lost 2 bases, with 12 bases between them. In DNA, the CDR3 is TGTGCCAGCAGCTCCGCCAGGGGGGCCTACGAGCAGTACTTC. This translates into CASSSARGAYEQYF.

The CDR3 here is CASSGLTNTGELFF. CDR3 sequence (DNA): TGTGCCAGCAGTGGCCTGACGAACACCGGGGAGCTGTTTTTT. The chain has TRBV27 and TRBJ2-2; D not certain. The CDR3 sequence is 14 residues long. Trimming took 5 bases from V and 0 from J, leaving 7 bases between them. Per the germline V gene, CDR1 is MNHEY and CDR2 is SMNVEV (reference sequence).

The chain uses TRBV16 and TRBJ2-6; 12 nucleotides line up with TRBD1. Germline V gives CDR1 KGHSY, CDR2 FQNENV. The CDR3 sequence is 18 residues long. J gave up 3 bases and V 4 bases, and 7 bases lay outside the gene matches. The CDR3 sequence: CASSPWDRGRSGANVLTF. CDR3 nucleotides: TGTGCCAGCAGCCCGTGGGACAGGGGGCGAAGTGGGGCCAACGTCCTGACTTTC.

The chain recombines TRBV9 with TRBJ1-1; D might be TRBD1 (5 bases). The CDR3 length is 18 residues. Trimming stripped 0 bases from V and 4 bases from J, with 22 bases between. CDR1 and CDR2 (germline): SGDLS, YYNGEE. CDR3 bases: TGTGCCAGCAGCGTAGTGACAGTCCTGAGGAATCGATCCACTGAAGCTTTCTTT. Protein: CASSVVTVLRNRSTEAFF.

This clone was found a few times. This chain joins TRBV4-3 and TRBJ2-7; TRBD2 matches 10 bases. Unmatched junction bases numbered 7, after V lost 1 base and J lost 4 bases. Germline values: CDR1 LGHNA, CDR2 YSLEER. This CDR3 is 16 amino acids long. DNA for the CDR3: TGCGCCAGCAGCCAAGGGCTAGCGGGAGACTCTTACGAGCAGTACTTC. Translated: CASSQGLAGDSYEQYF.

The chain couples TRBV2 to TRBJ2-1; D is unclear. V dropped 3 bases and J dropped 8 bases, with 5 bases sitting between them. The CDR3 covers 11 residues. The V gene's germline CDR1 is SNHLY and CDR2 FYNNEI. The CDR3 sequence: CASSDSDEQFF. The CDR3 region has the DNA TGTGCCAGCAGTGATAGTGATGAGCAGTTCTTC.

This chain links TRBV10-3 with TRBJ2-7, with TRBD2 identical over 7 bases. Germline V lookup: CDR1 ENHRY, CDR2 SYGVKD. The ends lost 4 bases at V and 3 bases at J; junction bases unmatched: 0. The CDR3 has 12 residues. The CDR3 is CAISGTSYEQYF. The CDR3, as DNA: TGTGCCATCAGTGGGACTAGCTACGAGCAGTACTTC.

V and J are TRBV28 and TRBJ1-2; D is perhaps TRBD1 (6 bases). This CDR3 has 13 residues. Trimming took 6 bases from V and 7 from J, leaving 15 bases between them. The germline V gene encodes CDR1 MDHEN and CDR2 SYDVKM. The CDR3 nucleotides are TGTGCCAGCAGCTCTGACAGGTTTGCTGGCTACACCTTC. Its protein is CASSSDRFAGYTF.

V usage is TRBV29-1 and J usage is TRBJ2-3, with 7 bases aligning to TRBD2. Germline CDR1 and CDR2: SQVTM and ANQGSEA. There are 17 residues in the CDR3. V lost 7 bases and J lost 5; bases outside the gene matches: 21. The CDR3 nucleotides are TGCAGCGCAACGCCGGCGATGACTGGGTCGGGGGGAGATACGCAGTATTTT. This translates into CSATPAMTGSGGDTQYF.

V and J are TRBV5-4 and TRBJ1-1; 7 nucleotides agree with TRBD1. The CDR3 sequence is 14 residues long. Per germline, CDR1 SGHNT and CDR2 YYREEE (reference sequence). The V gene end was trimmed by 4 bases and the J gene end by 11 bases; junction bases not matched to a gene: 14. CDR3 sequence reads: CASSHDRVTRGAFF. CDR3 coding DNA: TGTGCCAGCAGCCATGACAGGGTGACGCGTGGGGCTTTCTTT.

The count of this clone is one. The V and J genes are TRBV28 and TRBJ1-5, with a weak D call TRBD1 (6 bases). Trimming pared 1 base from V and 5 bases from J, leaving 27 bases between. The CDR3 loop spans 20 amino acids. CDR1 is MDHEN and CDR2 is SYDVKM in the germline V gene. This CDR3 reads CASSLSYREREGPVHQPQHF. The CDR3 region has the DNA TGTGCCAGCAGTTTATCGTACAGGGAGAGGGAGGGTCCGGTACATCAGCCCCAGCATTTT.

This clone has a single count. The chain recombines TRBV29-1 with TRBJ1-1, with D possibly being TRBD1 (6 bases). Germline V gives CDR1 SQVTM, CDR2 ANQGSEA. V lost 3 bases and J 4 bases, leaving 12 bases between the germline ends. This CDR3 is built from 13 residues. The CDR3 DNA follows: TGCAGCGTTGATCGCACAGGGCCCACTGAAGCTTTCTTT. It translates to CSVDRTGPTEAFF.

This sequence joins TRBV6-4 and TRBJ2-5, with TRBD1 matching over 11 bases. The length of the CDR3 is 17 residues. V was pared by 6 bases and J by 5 bases, with 14 bases of the junction left unmatched. Germline V gives CDR1 MRHNA, CDR2 SNTAGT. CDR3 sequence reads: CASRGSGQGDRFETQYF. The DNA for the CDR3 is TGTGCCAGCAGGGGCTCGGGACAGGGGGATAGGTTTGAGACCCAGTACTTC.

This clone has a single count. The rearrangement uses TRBV2 and TRBJ1-5, with D perhaps matching TRBD1 (6 bases). Deletions cut 4 bases from V and 7 bases from J, with 17 bases between. The germline gives CDR1 SNHLY, CDR2 FYNNEI. This CDR3 is 15 amino acids long. CDR3 loop: CASSAGQTLAQPQHF. DNA for the CDR3: TGTGCCAGCAGTGCCGGACAGACCCTAGCACAGCCCCAGCATTTT.

The chain couples TRBV30 to TRBJ2-1, with a possible D match to TRBD2 (6 bases). The CDR3 has 15 amino acids. Deletions cut 0 bases from V and 4 bases from J, with 13 bases between. CDR1 GTSNPN and CDR2 SVGIG come from the germline V gene (reference sequence). The CDR3 sequence: CAWSVSGERYNEQFF. The CDR3 DNA follows: TGTGCCTGGAGTGTTTCGGGGGAGCGGTACAATGAGCAGTTCTTC.

The chain joins TRBV19 to TRBJ2-7; D might be TRBD2 (5 bases). Germline loops: CDR1 LNHDA, CDR2 SQIVND (reference sequence). The length of the CDR3 is 12 residues. Trimming took off 5 bases at V and 6 bases at J, with 11 bases between the two ends. CDR3 bases: TGTGCCAGTAGTGATACAGAGGGCGAGCAGTACTTC. The encoded protein is CASSDTEGEQYF.

Concerning this clone: The sample contains more than one DNA sequence encoding this CDR3. This chain uses TRBV7-9 with TRBJ1-5; 9 positions match TRBD1. Per the germline V gene, CDR1 is SEHNR and CDR2 is FQNEAQ (reference sequence). Trimming at V came to 5 bases and at J to 4 bases, leaving 3 bases not matched to a gene. CDR3 size: 14 residues. The CDR3 loop is CASSLGTGNQPQHF. CDR3 sequence (DNA): TGTGCCAGCAGCCTCGGGACAGGGAATCAGCCCCAGCATTTT.

V is TRBV19 and J is TRBJ2-2; D remains ambiguous. Germline V gene sequence: CDR1 LNHDA, CDR2 SQIVND (reference sequence). This CDR3 is built from 14 residues. V gave up 5 bases and J gave up 3 bases, with 10 bases separating them. The CDR3 DNA sequence: TGTGCCAGTAGTCCGGCGGTAGACACCGGGGAGCTGTTTTTT. This codes for CASSPAVDTGELFF.

This sequence joins TRBV10-3 and TRBJ2-3; 7 bases align to TRBD1. This CDR3 contains 17 residues. V lost 0 bases and J lost 0; bases outside the gene matches: 6. Germline-derived CDR1 and CDR2 are ENHRY and SYGVKD. The CDR3 loop reads CAISESGQSPSTDTQYF. CDR3 DNA: TGTGCCATCAGTGAGTCGGGACAGAGCCCTAGCACAGATACGCAGTATTTT.

The gene calls are TRBV6-4 and TRBJ2-1, with 9 bases identical to TRBD2. With V trimmed by 7 bases and J by 0 bases, 1 base remained unmatched. The length of the CDR3 is 14 residues. CDR1 and CDR2 from the germline V gene are MRHNA and SNTAGT. CDR3 nucleotides: TGTGCCAGCATTAGCGGGAGCTCCTACAATGAGCAGTTCTTC. Translating gives CASISGSSYNEQFF.